What follows are 14 T cell receptor beta chains derived from one specimen sequenced in a study of T cell repertoires in cytomegalovirus infection. MiXCR, applied by TCRdb to the reads, yields one record per CDR3 protein. The sample shows a few hundred thousand distinct CDR3 sequences, 17% of them seen only once. Sequencing was carried out using PBMCs. The receptors shown here come from a human donor in good health (CMV status not recorded). Some clones in this sample may be carry-over from other donors' samples.

This clonotype has ten or more counts. One end of the junction is discordant with germline, which a read error may explain. The chain carries TRBV5-1 and TRBJ1-1; weak D call: TRBD1 (5 bases). The length of the CDR3 is 17 residues. In germline, CDR1 is SGHRS, CDR2 YFSETQ. The DNA for the CDR3 is TGCGCCAGCAGGTTGGGGGGTATTGGAGAAGTGAACACTGAAGCTTTCTTT. Translation: CASRLGGIGEVNTEAFF.

This clonotype was seen only a few times. The CDR3 reads CSASPAGTSYNEQFF. CDR3 bases: TGCAGTGCTAGCCCAGCGGGGACCTCCTACAATGAGCAGTTCTTC. The rearrangement uses TRBV20-1 and TRBJ2-1, with 7 bases identical to TRBD2. Germline loops: CDR1 DFQATT, CDR2 SNEGSKA (reference sequence). Germline trimming cut 3 bases from V and 0 bases from J; bases unmatched to any gene: 5. The CDR3 totals 15 residues.

The chain joins TRBV20-1 to TRBJ1-2; possibly TRBD1 for D (6 bases). Trimming took off 3 bases at V and 6 bases at J, with 14 bases between the two ends. This CDR3 is 13 amino acids long. Germline CDR1 and CDR2: DFQATT and SNEGSKA (reference sequence). The CDR3 DNA reads TGCAGTGCTAGTTTGACAGGAGGACATGGCTACACCTTC. Its protein product is CSASLTGGHGYTF.

This clonotype has more than one count but fewer than ten. The J gene is TRBJ2-5, the V gene TRBV19; tentatively, D is TRBD2 (6 bases). The CDR3 contains 13 residues. Trimming took off 4 bases at V and 4 bases at J, with 10 bases between the two ends. From germline, CDR1 is LNHDA and CDR2 SQIVND (reference sequence). In DNA, the CDR3 is TGTGCCAGTAGTAGGGGACTCGTAGAGACCCAGTACTTC. Protein product: CASSRGLVETQYF.

The rearrangement uses TRBV12-3 or TRBV12-4 and TRBJ1-2; D gene uncertain. The CDR3 contains 12 residues. Trimming took off 0 bases at V and 8 bases at J, with 7 bases between the two ends. The CDR3 spells CASSLAKGGYTF. The CDR3 DNA follows: TGTGCCAGCAGTTTAGCGAAAGGCGGCTACACCTTC.

The sample holds a few counts of this clonotype. The gene calls are TRBV4-2 and TRBJ1-6, with D uncertain. There are 13 residues in the CDR3. The germline V and J ends were trimmed by 4 bases and 4 bases, with 5 bases remaining between them. In germline, CDR1 is LGHNA, CDR2 YNFKEQ. CDR3 bases: TGTGCCAGCAGCCCAGATTATAATTCACCCCTCCACTTT. It encodes CASSPDYNSPLHF.

This clonotype showed up many times. The chain combines TRBV7-2 with TRBJ1-3; D remains unclear. This CDR3 contains 14 residues. The V gene lost 5 bases and the J gene lost 0 bases, with 8 bases spanning the gap. Germline V gene lookup returns CDR1 SGHTA and CDR2 FQGNSA. The CDR3 region has the DNA TGTGCCAGCAGCAAACAGAGCTCTGGAAACACCATATATTTT. It translates to CASSKQSSGNTIYF.

This clonotype was counted a few times. The V call is TRBV18, the J call TRBJ2-3, with D maybe TRBD1 (6 bases). CDR1 is KGHSH and CDR2 is LQKENI in the germline V gene. This CDR3 is built from 17 residues. V was pared by 3 bases and J by 1 base, with 17 bases between. CDR3 sequence reads: CASSPRGRTDGTDTQYF. Written as DNA, the CDR3 is TGTGCCAGCTCACCCAGGGGACGGACTGACGGCACAGATACGCAGTATTTT.

Ten or more counts support this clonotype. The gene calls are TRBV7-2 and TRBJ1-5; 8 nucleotides align to TRBD1. From germline, CDR1 is SGHTA and CDR2 FQGNSA. V shed 1 base, J shed 6 bases, and the junction held 8 bases outside the gene matches. The CDR3 length is 16 residues. The CDR3 spells CASSLDSQGAGQPQHF. The CDR3, as DNA: TGTGCCAGCAGCTTAGATAGCCAGGGGGCTGGTCAGCCCCAGCATTTT.

This clonotype was seen only a few times. This chain joins TRBV7-2 and TRBJ2-1, with 13 positions matching TRBD2. Germline CDR1 is SGHTA and CDR2 is FQGNSA. The CDR3 loop spans 16 amino acids. The V gene end was trimmed by 6 bases and the J gene end by 8 bases; junction bases not matched to a gene: 10. CDR3 loop: CASSLRLAGGSDEQFF. CDR3 DNA sequence: TGTGCCAGCAGTCTTCGACTAGCGGGGGGATCGGATGAGCAGTTCTTC.

This clonotype was counted between two and nine times. V is TRBV3-1 and J is TRBJ2-1; 11 bases are shared with TRBD1. CDR1 and CDR2 (germline): LGHDT, YNNKEL (reference sequence). J lost 6 bases, V lost 2 bases, and 9 bases had no gene match. The CDR3 contains 17 residues. The CDR3 is CASSQSPQGQGGNEQFF. CDR3 coding DNA: TGTGCCAGCAGCCAATCCCCTCAGGGACAGGGGGGCAATGAGCAGTTCTTC.

This clonotype was seen a few times. V is TRBV6-1 and J is TRBJ2-1; D may be TRBD1 or TRBD2 (5 bases each). CDR1 and CDR2 (germline): MNHNS, SASEGT. With 6 bases removed from V and 5 bases from J, the gap between germline ends came to 14 bases. The CDR3 loop spans 14 amino acids. The CDR3 nucleotides read TGTGCCAGCAGGGGGACGTTGACGAACAATGAGCAGTTCTTC. Its translation is CASRGTLTNNEQFF.

Concerning this clonotype itself: Possible read error: a much larger clone is one base away. V gene TRBV7-9 combines with J gene TRBJ1-1; 7 bases are shared with TRBD1. The CDR3 contains 13 residues. Germline CDR1 SEHNR, CDR2 FQNEAQ (reference sequence). The V gene end was trimmed by 5 bases and the J gene end by 10 bases; junction bases not matched to a gene: 10. The CDR3 reads CASSPGQDKGAFF. CDR3 sequence (DNA): TGTGCCAGCAGCCCCGGACAGGACAAGGGAGCTTTCTTT.

This clonotype was detected ten times or more. The J gene is TRBJ2-4, the V gene TRBV28; D not certain. The germline V and J ends were trimmed by 6 bases and 0 bases, with 18 bases remaining between them. Per germline, CDR1 MDHEN and CDR2 SYDVKM. The CDR3 contains 17 residues. Here the CDR3 DNA reads TGTGCCAGCAGCGCAAAAAGGACGGAGATAGCCAAAAACATTCAGTACTTC. Translating gives CASSAKRTEIAKNIQYF. Drawing the rest from reference TRBV28 and TRBJ2-4, the complete variable domain is DVKVTQSSRYLVKRTGEKVFLECVQDMDHENMFWYRQDPGLGLRLIYFSYDVKMKEKGDIPEGYSVSREKKERFSLILESASTNQTSMYLCASSAKRTEIAKNIQYFGAGTRLSVL.